These 7 T cell receptor beta chains came from one sample sequenced in a study of CD8+ T cells in alopecia areata. As to treatment: oral pan-JAK inhibitor, 5-10 mg twice daily. Extraction and reverse transcription of RNA yielded cDNA as the sequencing template. The table came from immunoSEQ multiplex PCR; TCRdb's copy has only in-frame clones and leaves some out. The table lists some 150,000 clones, roughly 58% of them singletons. Sequenced here: CD4+ T cells sorted from blood, sampled between weeks 55 and 65, from a patient treated with tofacitinib. The source is a human donor with alopecia areata.

The chain carries TRBV30 and TRBJ1-2, with D perhaps TRBD1 (6 bases). In germline, CDR1 is GTSNPN, CDR2 SVGIG (reference sequence). The CDR3 spans 14 residues. Trimming cost V 3 bases and J 7 bases, with 18 bases left between them. In DNA, the CDR3 is TGTGCCTGGAGCCCCGACAGGATCTATGGTGGCTACACCTTC. This codes for CAWSPDRIYGGYTF.

There are a few counts of this clone. J is TRBJ2-5 and V is TRBV2, with D possibly TRBD1 on 5 matching bases. This CDR3 region has 12 residues. V gave up 6 bases and J gave up 5 bases, with 10 bases separating them. Per germline, CDR1 SNHLY and CDR2 FYNNEI. DNA for the CDR3: TGTGCCAGCAGCAGGGTAGGGGAGACCCAGTACTTC. Translated, it gives CASSRVGETQYF.

The genes are TRBV5-6 and TRBJ2-7; tentatively, D is TRBD2 (5 bases). The V end lost 0 bases, the J end lost 0 bases, and 10 bases lay between the germline ends. This CDR3 has 15 residues. CDR1 is SGHDT and CDR2 is YYEEEE in the germline V gene. The CDR3 coding sequence is TGTGCCAGCAGCTTGGGACTATCGAGCTCCTACGAGCAGTACTTC. Amino acids: CASSLGLSSSYEQYF.

The chain employs TRBV5-1 and TRBJ2-5; D might be TRBD1 or TRBD2, each matching 5 bases. The germline gives CDR1 SGHRS, CDR2 YFSETQ. Trimming took 4 bases from V and 4 from J, leaving 11 bases between them. The length of the CDR3 is 13 residues. CDR3 sequence (DNA): TGCGCCAGCAGCACCCGGGACCGAGAGACCCAGTACTTC. It codes for CASSTRDRETQYF.

Note on this clone: An end of the junction does not agree with germline; a read error may underlie this. The same CDR3 arises from other DNA sequences in this sample as well. The J gene is TRBJ2-3, the V gene TRBV29-1; weak D call: TRBD2 (7 bases). The germline gives CDR1 SQVTM, CDR2 ANQGSEA. The CDR3 runs to 13 residues. Here the CDR3 DNA reads TGCAGCGTTGATTCGGGGGGCACGGATACGCAGTATTTT. Its translation: CSVDSGGTDTQYF.

This clone was detected a few times. The chain has TRBV29-1 and TRBJ1-3, with a weak D call TRBD1 (6 bases). CDR3 length equals 14 residues. Per germline, CDR1 SQVTM and CDR2 ANQGSEA. V lost 3 bases to trimming and J lost 2 bases, with 11 bases between them. The DNA of the CDR3 is TGCAGCGTTGACCCCCGGGACACTGGAAACACCATATATTTT. Translated: CSVDPRDTGNTIYF.

Here the CDR3 reads CASSVVEEETQYF. The DNA for the CDR3 is TGTGCCAGCAGCGTAGTGGAGGAAGAGACCCAGTACTTC. This sequence joins TRBV9 and TRBJ2-5; tentative D call: TRBD2 (5 bases). Trimming shortened V by 0 bases and J by 3 bases, and 6 bases separated the two germline ends. The length of the CDR3 is 13 residues. Germline CDR1 is SGDLS and CDR2 is YYNGEE.